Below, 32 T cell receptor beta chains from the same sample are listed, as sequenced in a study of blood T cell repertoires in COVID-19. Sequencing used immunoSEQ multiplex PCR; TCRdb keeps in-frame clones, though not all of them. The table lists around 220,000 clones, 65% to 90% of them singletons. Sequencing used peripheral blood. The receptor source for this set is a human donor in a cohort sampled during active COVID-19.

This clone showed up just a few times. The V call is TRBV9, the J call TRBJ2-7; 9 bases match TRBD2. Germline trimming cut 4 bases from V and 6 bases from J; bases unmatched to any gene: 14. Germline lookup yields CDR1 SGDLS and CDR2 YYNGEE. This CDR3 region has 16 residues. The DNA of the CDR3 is TGTGCCAGCAGCCCCCGAGGAAGCGGGAGGTCGGCCGAGCAGTACTTC. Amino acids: CASSPRGSGRSAEQYF.

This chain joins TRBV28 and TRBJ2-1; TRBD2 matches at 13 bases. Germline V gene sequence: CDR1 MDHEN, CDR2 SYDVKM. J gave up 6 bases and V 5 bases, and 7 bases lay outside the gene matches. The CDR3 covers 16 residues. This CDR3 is CASSRTSGRARNEQFF. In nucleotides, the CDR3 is TGTGCCAGCAGTAGAACTAGCGGGAGGGCGCGCAATGAGCAGTTCTTC.

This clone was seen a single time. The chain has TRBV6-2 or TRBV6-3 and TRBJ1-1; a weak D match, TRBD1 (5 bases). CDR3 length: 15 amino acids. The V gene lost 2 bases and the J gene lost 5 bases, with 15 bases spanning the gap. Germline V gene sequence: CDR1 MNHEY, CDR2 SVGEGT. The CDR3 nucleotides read TGTGCCAGCAGTTACGTTCCAGGGAGGGGAACTGAAGCTTTCTTT. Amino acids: CASSYVPGRGTEAFF.

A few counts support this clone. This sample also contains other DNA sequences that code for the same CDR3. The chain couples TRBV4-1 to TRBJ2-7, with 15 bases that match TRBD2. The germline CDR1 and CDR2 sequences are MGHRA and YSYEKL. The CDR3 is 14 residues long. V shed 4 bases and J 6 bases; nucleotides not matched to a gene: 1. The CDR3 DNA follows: TGCGCCAGCAGCCTGGGACTAGCGGGAGGCGAGCAGTACTTC. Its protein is CASSLGLAGGEQYF.

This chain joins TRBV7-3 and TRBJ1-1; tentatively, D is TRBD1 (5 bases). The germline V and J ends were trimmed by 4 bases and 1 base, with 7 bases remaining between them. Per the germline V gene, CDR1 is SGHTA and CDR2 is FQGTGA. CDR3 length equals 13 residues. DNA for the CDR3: TGTGCCAGCAGCTCGCAGGGGAACACTGAAGCTTTCTTT. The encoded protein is CASSSQGNTEAFF.

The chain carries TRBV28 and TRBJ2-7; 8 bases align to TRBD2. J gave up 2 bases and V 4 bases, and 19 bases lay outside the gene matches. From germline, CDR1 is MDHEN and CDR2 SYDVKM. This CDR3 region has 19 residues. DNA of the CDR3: TGTGCCAGCAGTTCCCCCCAGGGGCTAACCGGGAGGGACACCTACGAGCAGTACTTC. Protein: CASSSPQGLTGRDTYEQYF.

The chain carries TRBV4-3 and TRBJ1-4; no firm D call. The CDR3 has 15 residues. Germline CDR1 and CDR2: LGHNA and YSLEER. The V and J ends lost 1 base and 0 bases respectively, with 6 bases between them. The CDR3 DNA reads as TGCGCCAGCAGCCAAGGAACAGCAACTAATGAAAAACTGTTTTTT. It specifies CASSQGTATNEKLFF.

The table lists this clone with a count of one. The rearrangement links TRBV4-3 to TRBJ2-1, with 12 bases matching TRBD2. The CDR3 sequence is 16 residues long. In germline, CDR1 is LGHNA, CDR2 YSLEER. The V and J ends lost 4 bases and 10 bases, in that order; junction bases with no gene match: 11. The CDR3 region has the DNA TGCGCCAGCAGCCCTGTCCTAGCGGGAGGGCCGGTGGAGCAGTTCTTC. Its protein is CASSPVLAGGPVEQFF.

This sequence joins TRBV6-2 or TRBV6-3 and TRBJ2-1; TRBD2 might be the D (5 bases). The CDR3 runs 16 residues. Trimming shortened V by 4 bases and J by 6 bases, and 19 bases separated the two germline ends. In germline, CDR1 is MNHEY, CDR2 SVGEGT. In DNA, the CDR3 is TGTGCCAGCAGTTCATTAGTTGAGGGAAGGGCCAATGAGCAGTTCTTC. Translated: CASSSLVEGRANEQFF.

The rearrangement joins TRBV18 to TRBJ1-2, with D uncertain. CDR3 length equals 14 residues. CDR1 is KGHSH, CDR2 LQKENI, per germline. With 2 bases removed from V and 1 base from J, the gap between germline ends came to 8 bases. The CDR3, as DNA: TGTGCCAGCTCACCAAACGGGGTTAACTATGGCTACACCTTC. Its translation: CASSPNGVNYGYTF.

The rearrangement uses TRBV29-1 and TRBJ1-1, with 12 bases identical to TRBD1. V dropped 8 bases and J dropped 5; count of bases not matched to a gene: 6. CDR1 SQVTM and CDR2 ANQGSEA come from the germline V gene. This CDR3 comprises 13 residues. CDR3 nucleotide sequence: TGCAGCACCGGGACAGGGGGCGAAACTGAAGCTTTCTTT. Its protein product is CSTGTGGETEAFF.

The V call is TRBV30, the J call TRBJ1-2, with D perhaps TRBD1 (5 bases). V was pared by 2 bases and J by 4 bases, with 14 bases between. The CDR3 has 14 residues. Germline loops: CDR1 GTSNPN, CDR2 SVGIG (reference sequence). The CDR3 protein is CAWSYRQGLYGYTF. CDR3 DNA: TGTGCCTGGAGTTACAGGCAGGGACTCTATGGCTACACCTTC. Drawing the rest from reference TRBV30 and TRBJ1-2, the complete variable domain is SQTIHQWPATLVQPVGSPLSLECTVEGTSNPNLYWYRQAAGRGLQLLFYSVGIGQISSEVPQNLSASRPQDRQFILSSKKLLLSDSGFYLCAWSYRQGLYGYTFGSGTRLTVV.

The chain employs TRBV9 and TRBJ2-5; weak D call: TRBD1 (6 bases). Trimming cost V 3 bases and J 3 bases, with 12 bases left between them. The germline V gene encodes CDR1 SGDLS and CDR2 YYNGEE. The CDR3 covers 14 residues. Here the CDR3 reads CASSARTDKETQYF. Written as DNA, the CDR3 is TGTGCCAGCAGCGCCCGGACAGACAAAGAGACCCAGTACTTC.

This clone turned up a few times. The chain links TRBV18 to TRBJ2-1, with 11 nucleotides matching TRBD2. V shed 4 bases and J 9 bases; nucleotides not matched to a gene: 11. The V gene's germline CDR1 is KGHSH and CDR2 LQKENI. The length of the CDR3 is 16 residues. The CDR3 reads CASSQTSGGQLSEQFF. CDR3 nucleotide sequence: TGTGCCAGCTCACAAACTAGCGGGGGCCAGTTATCTGAGCAGTTCTTC.

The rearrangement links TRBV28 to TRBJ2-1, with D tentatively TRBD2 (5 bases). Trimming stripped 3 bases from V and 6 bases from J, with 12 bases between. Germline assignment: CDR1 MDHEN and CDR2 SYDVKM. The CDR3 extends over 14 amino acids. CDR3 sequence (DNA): TGTGCCAGCAGTTTTAGTCCTAGCTCCAATGAGCAGTTCTTC. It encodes CASSFSPSSNEQFF. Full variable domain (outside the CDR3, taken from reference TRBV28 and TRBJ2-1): DVKVTQSSRYLVKRTGEKVFLECVQDMDHENMFWYRQDPGLGLRLIYFSYDVKMKEKGDIPEGYSVSREKKERFSLILESASTNQTSMYLCASSFSPSSNEQFFGPGTRLTVL.

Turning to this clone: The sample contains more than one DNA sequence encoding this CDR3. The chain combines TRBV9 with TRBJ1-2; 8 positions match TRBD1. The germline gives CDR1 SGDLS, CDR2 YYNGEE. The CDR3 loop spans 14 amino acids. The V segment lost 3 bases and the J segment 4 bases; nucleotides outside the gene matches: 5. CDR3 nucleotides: TGTGCCAGCAGCGCCGGGACAGGTGTCTATGGCTACACCTTC. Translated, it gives CASSAGTGVYGYTF.

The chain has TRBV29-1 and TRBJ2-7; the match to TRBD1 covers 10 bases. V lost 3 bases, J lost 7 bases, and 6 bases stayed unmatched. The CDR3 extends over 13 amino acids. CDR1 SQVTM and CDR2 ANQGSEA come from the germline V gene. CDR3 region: CSVEGRTGGEQYF. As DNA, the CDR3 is TGCAGCGTTGAGGGAAGGACAGGGGGAGAGCAGTACTTC.

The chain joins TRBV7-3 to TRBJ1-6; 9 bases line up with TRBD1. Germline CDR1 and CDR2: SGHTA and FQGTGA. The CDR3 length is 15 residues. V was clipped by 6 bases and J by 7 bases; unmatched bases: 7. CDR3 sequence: CASRPSGTGNSPLHF. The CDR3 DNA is TGTGCCAGCAGGCCCTCCGGGACAGGGAATTCACCCCTCCACTTT.

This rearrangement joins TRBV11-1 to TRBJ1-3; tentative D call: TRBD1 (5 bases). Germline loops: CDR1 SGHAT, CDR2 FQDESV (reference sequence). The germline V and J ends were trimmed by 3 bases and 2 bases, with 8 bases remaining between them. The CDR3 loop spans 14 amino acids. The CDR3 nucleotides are TGTGCCAGCAGCTTGACCAGGGCTGGAAACACCATATATTTT. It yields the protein CASSLTRAGNTIYF.

The CDR3 bases are TGTGCCAGCAGTTACACGATAGGGCGGGAGCGGACCAAAAACATTCAGTACTTC. Its translation is CASSYTIGRERTKNIQYF. The chain has TRBV6-2 or TRBV6-3 and TRBJ2-4; 7 bases map to TRBD2. The J segment lost 2 bases and the V segment lost 2 bases, leaving 12 bases of the junction unmatched. The germline CDR1 and CDR2 sequences are MNHEY and SVGEGT. This CDR3 region has 18 residues.

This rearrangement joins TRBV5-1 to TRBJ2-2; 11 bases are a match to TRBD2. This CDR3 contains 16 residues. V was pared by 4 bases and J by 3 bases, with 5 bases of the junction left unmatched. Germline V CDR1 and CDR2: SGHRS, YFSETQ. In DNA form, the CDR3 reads TGCGCCAGCAGCCACGGGACTAGCGGTTACACCGGGGAGCTGTTTTTT. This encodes CASSHGTSGYTGELFF.

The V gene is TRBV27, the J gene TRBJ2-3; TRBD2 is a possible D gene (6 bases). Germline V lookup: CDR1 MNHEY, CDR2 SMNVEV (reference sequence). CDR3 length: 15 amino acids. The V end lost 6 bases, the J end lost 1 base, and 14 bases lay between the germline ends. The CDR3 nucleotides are TGTGCCAGCAGCTCCCCGGGGGTAGGCACAGATACGCAGTATTTT. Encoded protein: CASSSPGVGTDTQYF.

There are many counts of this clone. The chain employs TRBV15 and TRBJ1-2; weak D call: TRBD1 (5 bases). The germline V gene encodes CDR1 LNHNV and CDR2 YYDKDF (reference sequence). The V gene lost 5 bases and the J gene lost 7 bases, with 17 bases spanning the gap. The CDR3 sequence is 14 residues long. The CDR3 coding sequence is TGTGCCACCAGCGCATCACAGGAGTTCGGTGGCTACACCTTC. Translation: CATSASQEFGGYTF.

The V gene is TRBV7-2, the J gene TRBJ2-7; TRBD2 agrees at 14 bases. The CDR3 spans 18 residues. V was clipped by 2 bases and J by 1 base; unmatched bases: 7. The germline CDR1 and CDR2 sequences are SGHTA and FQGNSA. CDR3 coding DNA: TGTGCCAGCAGCTTACCCGGGACTAGCGGGAGAAGATCCTACGAGCAGTACTTC. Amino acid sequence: CASSLPGTSGRRSYEQYF.

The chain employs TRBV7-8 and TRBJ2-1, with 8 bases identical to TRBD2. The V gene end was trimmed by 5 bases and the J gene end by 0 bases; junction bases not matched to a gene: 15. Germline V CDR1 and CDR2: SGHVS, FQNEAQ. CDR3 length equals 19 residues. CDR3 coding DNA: TGTGCCAGCAGCCGCCGGCGACAGAGAAGCGGGAGCTCCTACAATGAGCAGTTCTTC. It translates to CASSRRRQRSGSSYNEQFF.

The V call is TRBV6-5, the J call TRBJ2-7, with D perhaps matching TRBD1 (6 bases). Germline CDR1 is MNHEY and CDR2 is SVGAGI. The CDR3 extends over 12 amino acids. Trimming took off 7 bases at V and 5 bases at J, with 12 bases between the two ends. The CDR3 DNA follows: TGTGCCAGCAACATCAGGGGCGACGAGCAGTACTTC. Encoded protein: CASNIRGDEQYF.

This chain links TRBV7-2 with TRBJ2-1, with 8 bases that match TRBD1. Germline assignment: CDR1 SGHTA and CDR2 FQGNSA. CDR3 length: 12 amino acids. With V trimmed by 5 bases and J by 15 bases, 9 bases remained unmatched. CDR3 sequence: CASSPTTGARFF. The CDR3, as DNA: TGTGCCAGCAGCCCAACGACAGGGGCGCGGTTCTTC.

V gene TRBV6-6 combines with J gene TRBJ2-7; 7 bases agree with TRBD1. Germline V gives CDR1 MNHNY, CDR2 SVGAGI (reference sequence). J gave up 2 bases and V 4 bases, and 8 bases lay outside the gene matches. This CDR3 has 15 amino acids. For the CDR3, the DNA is TGTGCCAGCAGTTCCAGGACAGGCTGGCCCTACGAGCAGTACTTC. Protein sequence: CASSSRTGWPYEQYF.

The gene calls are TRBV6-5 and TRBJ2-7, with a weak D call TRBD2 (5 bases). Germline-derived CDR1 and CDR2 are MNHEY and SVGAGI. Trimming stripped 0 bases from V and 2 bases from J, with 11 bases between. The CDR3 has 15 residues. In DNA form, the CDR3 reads TGTGCCAGCAGTTACTCGGGGAGAGGGACCTACGAGCAGTACTTC. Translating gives CASSYSGRGTYEQYF.

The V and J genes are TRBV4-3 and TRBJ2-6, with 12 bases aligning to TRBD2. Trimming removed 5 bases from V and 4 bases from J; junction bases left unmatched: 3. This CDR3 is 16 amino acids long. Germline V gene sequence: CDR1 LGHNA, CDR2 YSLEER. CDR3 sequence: CASSELAGGGANVLTF. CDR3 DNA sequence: TGCGCCAGCAGCGAACTAGCGGGGGGAGGGGCCAACGTCCTGACTTTC.

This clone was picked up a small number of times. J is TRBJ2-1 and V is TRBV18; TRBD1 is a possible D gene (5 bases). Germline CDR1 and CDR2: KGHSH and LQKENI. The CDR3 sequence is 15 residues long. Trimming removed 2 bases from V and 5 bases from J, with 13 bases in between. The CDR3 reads CASSPDSTPNNEQFF. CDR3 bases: TGTGCCAGCTCACCAGACAGTACCCCCAACAATGAGCAGTTCTTC.

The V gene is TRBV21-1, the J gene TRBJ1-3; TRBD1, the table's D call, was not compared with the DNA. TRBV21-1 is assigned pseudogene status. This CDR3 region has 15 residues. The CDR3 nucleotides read TGTGCCAGCCGCTGGGACAGGTCTTGGAGAAACACCATATATTTT. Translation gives CASRWDRSWRNTIYF.